This T cell receptor beta chain was captured in a study of blood T cell repertoires in COVID-19. Study-level background: Specimens from acute and convalescent COVID-19 originated in the United States, Italy and Spain. Sources were T cells, B-cell-depleted T cells, or PBMCs; the material itself was cDNA or gDNA.

In the original analysis: Estimation of nucleated cell counts was performed using reference gene primer amplification. Data came from immunoSEQ multiplex PCR; TCRdb stores just in-frame clones and leaves some out. That table is the source of V, J and clone size, and D and trimming were worked out from the DNA. Of 150,000 or so clones in the sample, less than 80% were seen once. Deletions cut 2 bases from V and 8 bases from J, with 12 bases between. The CDR3 consists of 13 residues. Sample: peripheral blood. V is TRBV12-3 or TRBV12-4 and J is TRBJ1-1; no definite D call. The sequence derives from a woman aged 80 or older with active or convalescent COVID-19. The CDR3 region is CASSLPPGKEAFF. In nucleotides, the CDR3 is TGTGCCAGCAGTTTACCCCCGGGAAAGGAAGCTTTCTTT.